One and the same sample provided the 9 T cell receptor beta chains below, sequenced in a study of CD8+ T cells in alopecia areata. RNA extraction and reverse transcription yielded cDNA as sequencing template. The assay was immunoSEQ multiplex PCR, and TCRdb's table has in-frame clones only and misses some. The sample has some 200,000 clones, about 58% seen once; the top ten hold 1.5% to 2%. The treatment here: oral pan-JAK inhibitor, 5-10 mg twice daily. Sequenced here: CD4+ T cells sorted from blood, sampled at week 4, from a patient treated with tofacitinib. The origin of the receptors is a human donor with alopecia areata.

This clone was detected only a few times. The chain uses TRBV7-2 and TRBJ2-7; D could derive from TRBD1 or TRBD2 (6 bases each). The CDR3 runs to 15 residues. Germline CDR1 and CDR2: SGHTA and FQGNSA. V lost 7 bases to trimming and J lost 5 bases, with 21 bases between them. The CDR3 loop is CASTSRGHKVDEQYF. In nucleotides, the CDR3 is TGTGCCAGCACCTCGCGGGGACACAAGGTCGACGAGCAGTACTTC.

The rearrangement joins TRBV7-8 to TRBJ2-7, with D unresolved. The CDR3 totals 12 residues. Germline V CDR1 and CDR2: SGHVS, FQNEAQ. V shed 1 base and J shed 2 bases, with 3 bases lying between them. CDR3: CASSLVTYEQYF. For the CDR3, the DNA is TGTGCCAGCAGCTTAGTCACCTACGAGCAGTACTTC.

The CDR3 loop is CAWSTLEGLYTF. CDR3 DNA sequence: TGTGCCTGGAGTACGTTGGAGGGTCTCTACACCTTC. The chain joins TRBV30 to TRBJ1-2; D is undetermined. Germline V lookup: CDR1 GTSNPN, CDR2 SVGIG (reference sequence). V shed 2 bases and J shed 10 bases, with 14 bases lying between them. The CDR3 totals 12 residues. Full variable domain (rest looked up from reference TRBV30 and TRBJ1-2): SQTIHQWPATLVQPVGSPLSLECTVEGTSNPNLYWYRQAAGRGLQLLFYSVGIGQISSEVPQNLSASRPQDRQFILSSKKLLLSDSGFYLCAWSTLEGLYTFGSGTRLTVV.

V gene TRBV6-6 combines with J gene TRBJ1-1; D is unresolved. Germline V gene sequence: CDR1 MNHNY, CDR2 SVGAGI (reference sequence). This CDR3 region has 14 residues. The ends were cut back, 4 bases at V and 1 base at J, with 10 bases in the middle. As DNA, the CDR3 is TGTGCCAGCAGTTTGCCGGGTGCGAACACTGAAGCTTTCTTT. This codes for CASSLPGANTEAFF.

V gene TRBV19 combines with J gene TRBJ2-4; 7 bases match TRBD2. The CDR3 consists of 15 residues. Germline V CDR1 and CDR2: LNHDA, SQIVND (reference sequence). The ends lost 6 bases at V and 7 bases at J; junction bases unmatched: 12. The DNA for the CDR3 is TGTGCCAGTAGCTCTATCCCCCGGGGAGGGAACATTCAGTACTTC. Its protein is CASSSIPRGGNIQYF.

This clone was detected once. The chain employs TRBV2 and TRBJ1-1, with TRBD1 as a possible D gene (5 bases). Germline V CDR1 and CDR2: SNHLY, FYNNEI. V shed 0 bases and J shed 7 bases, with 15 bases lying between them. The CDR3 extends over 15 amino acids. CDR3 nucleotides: TGTGCCAGCAGTGAAGCAAGGGGAGTCGGCCGTGAAGCTTTCTTT. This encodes CASSEARGVGREAFF.

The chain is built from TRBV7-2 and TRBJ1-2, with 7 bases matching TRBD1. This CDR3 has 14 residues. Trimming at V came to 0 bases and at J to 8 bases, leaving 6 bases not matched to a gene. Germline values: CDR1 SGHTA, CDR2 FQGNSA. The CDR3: CASSLAGQTGGYTF. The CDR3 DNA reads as TGTGCCAGCAGCTTAGCGGGACAGACAGGAGGCTACACCTTC.

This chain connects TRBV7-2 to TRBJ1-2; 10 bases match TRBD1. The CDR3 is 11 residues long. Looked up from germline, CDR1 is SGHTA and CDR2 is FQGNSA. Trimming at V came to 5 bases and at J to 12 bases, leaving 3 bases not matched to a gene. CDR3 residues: CASSRTGGHTF. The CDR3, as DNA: TGTGCCAGCAGCCGGACAGGGGGTCACACCTTC.

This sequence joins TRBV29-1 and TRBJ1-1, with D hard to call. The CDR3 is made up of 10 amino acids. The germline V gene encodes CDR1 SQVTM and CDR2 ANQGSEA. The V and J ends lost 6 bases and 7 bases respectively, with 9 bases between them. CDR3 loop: CSVHWNEAFF. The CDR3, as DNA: TGCAGCGTGCACTGGAATGAAGCTTTCTTT.